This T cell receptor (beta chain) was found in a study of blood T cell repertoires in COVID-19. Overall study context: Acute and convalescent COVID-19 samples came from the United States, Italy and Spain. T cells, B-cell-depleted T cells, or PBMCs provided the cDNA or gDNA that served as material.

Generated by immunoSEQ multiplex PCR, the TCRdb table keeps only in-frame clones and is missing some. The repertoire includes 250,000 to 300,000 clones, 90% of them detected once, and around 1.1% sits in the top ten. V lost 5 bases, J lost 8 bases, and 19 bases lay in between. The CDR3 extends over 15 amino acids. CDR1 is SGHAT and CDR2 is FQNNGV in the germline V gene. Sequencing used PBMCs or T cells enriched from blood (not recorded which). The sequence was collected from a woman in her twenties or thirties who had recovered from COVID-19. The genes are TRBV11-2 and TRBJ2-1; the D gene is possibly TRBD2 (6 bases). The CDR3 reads CASSGISWRDHEQFF. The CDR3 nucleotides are TGTGCCAGCAGCGGCATTTCATGGAGGGACCATGAGCAGTTCTTC.